The T cell receptor beta chain under discussion was sequenced for a study of T cell repertoires in cytomegalovirus infection. Regarding this clonotype: Its antigen remains unknown.

In germline, CDR1 is ENHRY, CDR2 SYGVKD. The germline V and J ends were trimmed by 7 bases and 5 bases, with 15 bases remaining between them. The CDR3 consists of 13 residues. Via MiXCR, TCRdb re-called the reads, giving one row per CDR3 protein. The data hold 300,000 to 400,000 distinct CDR3 sequences, with roughly 28% observed a single time. The TCR sequence derives from a human donor in good health (CMV status not recorded). Some clones in this sample may be carry-over from other donors' samples. Sequences were derived from cultured PBMCs, sampled from culture after CMV antigen stimulation. This chain uses TRBV10-3 with TRBJ2-7, with D perhaps given as TRBD1 or TRBD2 (5 bases each). CDR3 nucleotides: TGTGCCATCACAGGGTCCTTGGGAGACGAGCAGTACTTC. Translation gives CAITGSLGDEQYF.